This T cell receptor beta chain was documented in a study of graft-versus-host responses after intestinal transplantation. Comment on this clone: Its antigen is undetermined.

Here immunoSEQ multiplex PCR was the method, and the copy in TCRdb shows in-frame clones only, minus some. Seen here are 96,000 or so clones, 92% observed once, and the top ten hold around 0.15%. Trimming stripped 4 bases from V and 1 base from J, with 13 bases between. From germline, CDR1 is SGHAT and CDR2 FQNNGV. The CDR3 is 15 residues long. This sequence originates from a human donor who received an intestinal transplant. The sequencing here drew on unstimulated CD4+ T cells sorted from spleen or lymph node cells, taken before intestinal transplant. The rearrangement joins TRBV11-2 to TRBJ1-2, with TRBD1 as a possible D gene (5 bases). CDR3 nucleotide sequence: TGTGCCAGCAGCTCTACAAACCAGGGTAACTATGGCTACACCTTC. Translation gives CASSSTNQGNYGYTF. Full variable domain (rest looked up from reference TRBV11-2 and TRBJ1-2): EAGVAQSPRYKIIEKRQSVAFWCNPISGHATLYWYQQILGQGPKLLIQFQNNGVVDDSQLPKDRFSAERLKGVDSTLKIQPAKLEDSAVYLCASSSTNQGNYGYTFGSGTRLTVV.